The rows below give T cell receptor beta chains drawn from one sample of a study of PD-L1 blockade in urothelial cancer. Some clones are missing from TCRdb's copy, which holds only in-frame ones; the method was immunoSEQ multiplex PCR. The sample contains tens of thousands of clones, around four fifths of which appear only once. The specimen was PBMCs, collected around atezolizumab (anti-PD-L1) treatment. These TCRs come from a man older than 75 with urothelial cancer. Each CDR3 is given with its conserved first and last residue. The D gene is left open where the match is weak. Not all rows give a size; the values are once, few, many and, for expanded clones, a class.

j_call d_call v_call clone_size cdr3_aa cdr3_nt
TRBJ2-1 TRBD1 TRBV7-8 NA CASSLRLGTGSGNEQFF TGTGCCAGCAGCCTCCGGCTTGGGACAGGGTCGGGGAATGAGCAGTTCTTC
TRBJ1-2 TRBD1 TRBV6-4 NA CASSETGQGTDGYTF TGTGCCAGCAGTGAGACGGGACAGGGGACCGATGGCTACACCTTC
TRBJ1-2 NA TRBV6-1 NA CATRTVGNYGYTF TGTGCCACTCGGACAGTTGGCAACTATGGCTACACCTTC
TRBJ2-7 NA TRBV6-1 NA CASSENSDTFYEQYF TGTGCCAGCAGTGAAAATAGCGACACCTTCTACGAGCAGTACTTC
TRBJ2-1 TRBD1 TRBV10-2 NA CASKVDRGSSEQFF TGCGCCAGCAAAGTTGACAGGGGGTCGTCCGAGCAGTTCTTC
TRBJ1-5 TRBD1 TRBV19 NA CASIRTGTGNQPQHF TGTGCCAGTATCCGGACAGGAACGGGCAATCAGCCCCAGCATTTT
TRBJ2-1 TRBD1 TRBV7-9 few CASSADRGLQFF TGTGCCAGCAGCGCCGACAGGGGACTCCAGTTCTTC
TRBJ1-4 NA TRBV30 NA CAWSVNVGKINEKLFF TGTGCCTGGAGTGTTAACGTCGGTAAAATTAATGAAAAACTGTTTTTT
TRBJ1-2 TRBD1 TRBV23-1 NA CASSQGPRDREAGYTF TGCGCCAGCAGTCAAGGTCCCCGGGACAGGGAAGCTGGCTACACCTTC
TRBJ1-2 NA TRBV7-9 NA CASSLGEAAGYTF TGTGCCAGCAGCTTAGGGGAGGCAGCTGGCTACACCTTC
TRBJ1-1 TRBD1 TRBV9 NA CASSVVGTAEAFF TGTGCCAGCAGCGTAGTCGGGACAGCTGAAGCTTTCTTT
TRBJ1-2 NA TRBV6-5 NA CASSYSPQRGNGYTF TGTGCCAGCAGTTACTCGCCGCAGCGCGGGAATGGCTACACCTTC
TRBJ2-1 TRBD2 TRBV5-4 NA CASRNGLAGGNEQFF TGTGCCAGCAGGAACGGACTAGCGGGAGGCAATGAGCAGTTCTTC
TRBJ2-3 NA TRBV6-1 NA CASSVRSATDTQYF TGTGCCAGCAGTGTGAGAAGCGCGACAGATACGCAGTATTTT
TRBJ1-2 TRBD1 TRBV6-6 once CASREQGEDGYTF TGTGCCAGCAGAGAACAGGGGGAAGACGGCTACACCTTC
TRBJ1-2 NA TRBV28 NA CASSTRQGPKLNYGYTF TGTGCCAGCAGTACCCGTCAGGGGCCCAAACTTAACTATGGCTACACCTTC
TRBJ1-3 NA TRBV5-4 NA CASSLETGNAIYF TGTGCCAGCAGCTTGGAAACAGGGAATGCCATATATTTT
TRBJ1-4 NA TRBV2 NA CASDGRQNNEKLFF TGTGCCAGCGATGGACGACAGAATAATGAAAAACTGTTTTTT
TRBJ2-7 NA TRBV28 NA CASSSPREQYF TGTGCCAGCAGTTCCCCGCGCGAGCAGTACTTC
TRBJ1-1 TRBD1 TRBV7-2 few CASSLGQGAVEAFF TGTGCCAGCAGCTTGGGACAGGGGGCCGTTGAAGCTTTCTTT
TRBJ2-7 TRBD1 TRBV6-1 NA CASSKGGQGIYEQYF TGTGCCAGCAGCAAGGGGGGACAGGGGATTTACGAGCAGTACTTC
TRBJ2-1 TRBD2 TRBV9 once CASSPSGRVANEQFF TGTGCCAGCAGCCCAAGCGGGAGGGTCGCCAATGAGCAGTTCTTC
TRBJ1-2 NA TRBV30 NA CAWRTYRDFNYGYTF TGTGCCTGGAGGACTTACCGGGACTTCAACTATGGCTACACCTTC
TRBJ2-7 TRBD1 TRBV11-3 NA CASSPGDRENEQYF TGTGCCAGCAGCCCTGGGGACAGGGAGAACGAGCAGTACTTC
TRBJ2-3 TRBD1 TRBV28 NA CVSGGQRTDTQYF TGTGTCTCAGGGGGACAGCGCACAGATACGCAGTATTTT
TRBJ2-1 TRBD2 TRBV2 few CASSPLSGLALYNEQFF TGTGCCAGCAGTCCCCTTTCGGGACTAGCGCTTTACAATGAGCAGTTCTTC
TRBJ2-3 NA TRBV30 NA CAWSLLRDTQYF TGTGCCTGGAGTCTATTGCGAGATACGCAGTATTTT